These 5 T cell receptor beta chains share one sample of origin, sequenced in a study of blood T cell repertoires in COVID-19. Sequencing was performed with immunoSEQ multiplex PCR; in TCRdb, only in-frame clones are kept and a portion is missing. The sample consists of under 350,000 clones, more than 85% of them appearing once. Sequencing input: peripheral blood. The origin of the receptors is a man aged 65 to 85 with acute or convalescent COVID-19.

This CDR3 reads CASSPYVTGDNSPLHF. The CDR3, as DNA: TGTGCCAGCAGCCCCTACGTGACAGGGGACAATTCACCCCTCCACTTT. The rearrangement joins TRBV7-9 to TRBJ1-6, with 8 bases lining up with TRBD1. Germline lookup yields CDR1 SEHNR and CDR2 FQNEAQ (reference sequence). V lost 5 bases to trimming and J lost 7 bases; unmatched junction nucleotides: 10. CDR3 length: 16 amino acids. The whole variable domain, filled in from reference TRBV7-9 and TRBJ1-6, reads DTGVSQNPRHKITKRGQNVTFRCDPISEHNRLYWYRQTLGQGPEFLTYFQNEAQLEKSRLLSDRFSAERPKGSFSTLEIQRTEQGDSAMYLCASSPYVTGDNSPLHFGNGTRLTVT.

This sequence joins TRBV7-9 and TRBJ2-5; D gene unclear. CDR1 and CDR2 from the germline V gene are SEHNR and FQNEAQ (reference sequence). This CDR3 spans 14 amino acids. Trimming removed 2 bases from V and 5 bases from J, with 12 bases in between. As DNA, the CDR3 is TGTGCCAGCAGCTTACCCTTTAAACGGGAGACCCAGTACTTC. This translates into CASSLPFKRETQYF.

This clone came up once. The CDR3 DNA follows: TGTGCCAGCAGCTTGGGGAGACTAGGAGTAGAAGAGACCCAGTACTTC. Translated: CASSLGRLGVEETQYF. This chain connects TRBV7-9 to TRBJ2-5, with D possibly matching TRBD2 (6 bases). The germline V and J ends were trimmed by 3 bases and 3 bases, with 17 bases remaining between them. This CDR3 is 16 amino acids long. Germline CDR1 reads SEHNR; CDR2 reads FQNEAQ (reference sequence).

The rearrangement links TRBV11-1 to TRBJ2-1; 11 bases agree with TRBD2. V was clipped by 1 base and J by 3 bases; unmatched bases: 2. CDR1 is SGHAT and CDR2 is FQDESV in the germline V gene (reference sequence). The CDR3 has 16 amino acids. The DNA for the CDR3 is TGTGCCAGCAGCTTAGGGGGACTAGCGGTCTACAATGAGCAGTTCTTC. Protein: CASSLGGLAVYNEQFF.

This chain joins TRBV9 and TRBJ1-2; D perhaps matches TRBD1 (5 bases). Between the trimmed V and J ends, which lost 4 bases and 8 bases, there was a span of 21 bases. CDR1 is SGDLS and CDR2 is YYNGEE in the germline V gene. The CDR3 is 15 amino acids. CDR3 nucleotides: TGTGCCAGCAGCTTGGACGGGGGGACTCTGGAAGGCTACACCTTC. Amino acids: CASSLDGGTLEGYTF.